This TCR beta chain was found in a study of HIV-infected patients and healthy controls. Alpha and beta constant-region primers primed reverse transcription of 400 to 650 ng RNA. Alpha and beta chain libraries were made separately by chain-specific third strand synthesis with multiplexing indices. Each CDR3 protein gets one entry after TCRdb re-called the 5' RACE reads with MiXCR. The table lists 10,000 to 12,000 distinct CDR3 sequences, 6.5% to 9% of them singletons. Germline V gene lookup returns CDR1 DFQATT and CDR2 SNEGSKA (reference sequence). The CDR3 length is 15 residues. V was cut by 0 bases and J by 4 bases, with 10 bases left in between. By proportion, this clonotype is medium-sized. Its antigen remains unidentified. All unsorted peripheral T cells were captured because whole blood was used without fractionation. General study points: Comparisons were complicated because patients and controls had unequal numbers of distinct sequences. Eight alpha and eight beta V genes differed significantly in mean usage between HIV-infected patients and controls.

The chain employs TRBV20-1 and TRBJ2-6; TRBD1 is a possible D gene (6 bases). The clonotype was recovered from an adult in good health. Sequenced material: blood. The CDR3 here is CSARDNREGANVLTF. The CDR3 nucleotides read TGCAGTGCTAGAGATAACAGGGAAGGGGCCAACGTCCTGACTTTC.